The rows below give T cell receptor beta chains drawn from one sample of a study of Graves' ophthalmopathy and Graves' hyperthyroidism. MiXCR, applied by TCRdb to the multiplex PCR reads, yields one record per CDR3 protein. The profile shows about 240,000 distinct CDR3 sequences, 45% of them singletons. Sequences were obtained from peripheral blood. The origin of the receptors is an adult man with Graves' ophthalmopathy. Both conserved end residues are part of each CDR3. The D gene is left open where the match is weak. Clone size is stated in some rows and not others, as once, few, many or a class when expanded.

v_gene	j_gene	d_gene	abundance	CDR3aa	CDR3nt
TRBV2	TRBJ2-5	TRBD2	.	CASSEALAAGETQYF	TGTGCCAGCAGTGAAGCACTAGCGGCTGGGGAGACCCAGTACTTC
TRBV6-9	TRBJ2-7	TRBD2	few	CASMTSGSYEQYF	TGTGCCAGCATGACTAGCGGGAGCTACGAGCAGTACTTC
TRBV5-6	TRBJ2-5	.	few	CASSLEGQETQYF	TGTGCCAGCAGCTTAGAGGGCCAAGAGACCCAGTACTTC
TRBV12-3/TRBV12-4	TRBJ2-5	.	many	CASSLFLETQYF	TGTGCCAGCAGTTTATTTTTGGAGACCCAGTACTTC
TRBV12-3/TRBV12-4	TRBJ2-2	TRBD2	.	CASSLAGGIGELFF	TGTGCCAGCAGTTTGGCGGGAGGTATCGGGGAGCTGTTTTTT
TRBV15	TRBJ1-6	.	.	CATSRDPGGNSPLHF	TGTGCCACCAGCAGAGATCCCGGGGGTAATTCACCCCTCCACTTT
TRBV7-2	TRBJ2-7	.	few	CASSFSRDGEQYF	TGTGCCAGCAGCTTCTCCAGGGATGGAGAGCAGTACTTC
TRBV10-3	TRBJ1-2	TRBD1	.	CAISPGQVNYGYTF	TGTGCCATCAGCCCCGGACAGGTTAACTATGGCTACACCTTC
TRBV7-2	TRBJ1-5	TRBD1	many	CASSLGAGGNQPQHF	TGTGCCAGCAGCCTCGGTGCAGGGGGTAATCAGCCCCAGCATTTT
TRBV14	TRBJ1-1	.	few	CASSQGPSGRSGYTEAFF	TGTGCCAGCAGCCAAGGCCCCTCAGGGAGGTCCGGGTACACTGAAGCTTTCTTT
TRBV7-9	TRBJ1-2	.	many	CASSLLGEWIDYGYTF	TGTGCCAGCAGCCTCCTCGGAGAGTGGATCGACTATGGCTACACCTTC
TRBV9	TRBJ2-7	TRBD2	few	CASSTPTSGGFNEQYF	TGTGCCAGCAGCACCCCTACTAGCGGGGGTTTCAACGAGCAGTACTTC
TRBV20-1	TRBJ2-7	.	.	CSASRGVEYF	TGCAGTGCTTCAAGGGGTGTAGAGTACTTC
TRBV20-1	TRBJ1-2	.	many	CSASTGNYGYTF	TGCAGTGCTTCTACAGGGAACTATGGCTACACCTTC
TRBV5-1	TRBJ1-1	.	.	CASSLGHTGDTEAFF	TGCGCCAGCAGCTTGGGGCATACAGGTGACACTGAAGCTTTCTTT
TRBV6-5	TRBJ2-7	.	few	CASADLPYEQYF	TGTGCCAGTGCAGATCTCCCCTACGAGCAGTACTTC
TRBV12-3/TRBV12-4	TRBJ1-1	TRBD1	.	CASKGTGGRGEAFF	TGTGCCAGCAAAGGAACAGGGGGTCGTGGTGAAGCTTTCTTT
TRBV24-1	TRBJ2-5	TRBD2	.	CATSDSQGLTGTQYF	TGTGCCACCAGTGATTCCCAGGGACTAACGGGGACCCAGTACTTC
TRBV20-1	TRBJ2-2	TRBD2	once	CSARNRGGTGELFF	TGCAGTGCTAGGAATCGGGGGGGCACCGGGGAGCTGTTTTTT
TRBV7-2	TRBJ1-1	.	.	CASSRDKTEAFF	TGTGCCAGCAGCCGGGACAAAACTGAAGCTTTCTTT
TRBV12-3/TRBV12-4	TRBJ1-2	TRBD1	once	CASGERGGELEYGYTF	TGTGCCAGCGGTGAACGAGGGGGCGAATTGGAATATGGCTACACCTTC
TRBV25-1	TRBJ1-5	.	once	CASSQDFTGFQPQHF	TGTGCCAGCAGCCAAGACTTTACAGGGTTTCAGCCCCAGCATTTT
TRBV25-1	TRBJ2-6	TRBD2	.	CASSDLAGGHSGANVLTF	TGTGCCAGCTCAGATCTAGCGGGGGGTCACTCTGGGGCCAACGTCCTGACTTTC
TRBV20-1	TRBJ1-1	.	few	CSARPPGSDTEAFF	TGCAGTGCTAGACCCCCAGGGTCGGACACTGAAGCTTTCTTT
TRBV10-3	TRBJ1-5	.	few	CAIRGQSNQPQHF	TGTGCCATCAGGGGACAATCCAATCAGCCCCAGCATTTT
TRBV5-1	TRBJ1-1	TRBD1	few	CASSLDRGAEAFF	TGCGCCAGCAGCTTGGACAGGGGGGCTGAAGCTTTCTTT
TRBV4-1	TRBJ2-6	TRBD1	.	CASSHPGQRGANVLTF	TGCGCCAGCAGCCACCCGGGACAGAGGGGGGCCAACGTCCTGACTTTC
TRBV10-3	TRBJ1-1	.	.	CASSGSPGVDTEAFF	TGTGCCAGCAGTGGCAGCCCAGGTGTGGACACTGAAGCTTTCTTT
TRBV5-8	TRBJ2-7	TRBD2	.	CASSLLRLTSGGGNEQYF	TGTGCCAGCAGCTTATTGCGGTTGACTAGCGGGGGTGGCAACGAGCAGTACTTC
TRBV19	TRBJ2-7	TRBD1	.	CASGQPGQSSYEQYF	TGTGCCAGTGGACAACCGGGACAGAGCTCCTACGAGCAGTACTTC
TRBV20-1	TRBJ2-5	TRBD2	.	CSVQPASGDGETQYF	TGCAGTGTTCAGCCGGCTAGCGGAGACGGTGAGACCCAGTACTTC
TRBV14	TRBJ2-7	TRBD1	.	CASSLPGQGRDEQYF	TGTGCCAGCAGCCTACCCGGACAGGGAAGGGACGAGCAGTACTTC
TRBV2	TRBJ1-1	.	.	CASTSRGQTYTEAFF	TGTGCCAGCACGTCCCGAGGGCAGACCTACACTGAAGCTTTCTTT
TRBV7-9	TRBJ1-2	.	.	CASSMGANYGYTF	TGTGCCAGCAGCATGGGAGCAAACTATGGCTACACCTTC
TRBV7-2	TRBJ1-1	.	.	CASSLVPGTMNTEAFF	TGCGCCAGCAGCTTGGTGCCAGGGACCATGAACACTGAAGCTTTCTTT
TRBV10-2	TRBJ2-7	.	few	CASSPGKGLDYEQYF	TGCGCCAGCAGTCCTGGGAAGGGCCTGGACTACGAGCAGTACTTC
TRBV29-1	TRBJ1-1	.	.	CSVEMGATTEAFF	TGCAGCGTTGAAATGGGGGCGACCACTGAAGCTTTCTTT
TRBV7-6	TRBJ2-5	.	.	CASSLVTGWETQYF	TGTGCCAGCAGCTTAGTCACAGGGTGGGAGACCCAGTACTTC
TRBV25-1	TRBJ2-5	.	.	CASSEPRGPTQETQYF	TGTGCCAGCAGTGAACCCCGGGGACCAACCCAAGAGACCCAGTACTTC
TRBV7-6	TRBJ2-2	.	few	CASSLSWVTDAGELFF	TGTGCCAGCAGCTTAAGCTGGGTGACAGACGCCGGGGAGCTGTTTTTT
TRBV20-1	TRBJ2-5	TRBD2	.	CSARPLAGVETQYF	TGCAGTGCTAGACCCCTTGCGGGGGTGGAGACCCAGTACTTC
TRBV7-3	TRBJ2-5	.	few	CASSLRPTRRETQYF	TGTGCCAGCAGCTTAAGGCCCACTAGGCGCGAGACCCAGTACTTC
TRBV19	TRBJ2-7	TRBD1	few	CASSRQGFSYEQYF	TGTGCCAGTAGTCGACAGGGGTTTAGTTACGAGCAGTACTTC
TRBV7-6	TRBJ1-1	.	few	CASSTKGIMNTEAFF	TGTGCCAGCAGTACTAAGGGGATCATGAACACTGAAGCTTTCTTT
TRBV4-1	TRBJ1-2	TRBD1	once	CASSQDWAGGLYGYTF	TGCGCCAGCAGCCAAGATTGGGCAGGGGGCCTCTATGGCTACACCTTC
TRBV19	TRBJ2-5	TRBD2	.	CASSPRLAVIQETQYF	TGTGCCAGCAGTCCCAGACTAGCGGTCATCCAAGAGACCCAGTACTTC
TRBV10-3	TRBJ2-3	TRBD1	.	CAISESGRGTDTQYF	TGTGCCATCAGTGAGTCCGGCAGGGGGACAGATACGCAGTATTTT
TRBV7-8	TRBJ2-7	.	.	CASSSTLPIKSGTYEQYF	TGTGCCAGCAGCTCTACCCTCCCTATTAAAAGCGGTACCTACGAGCAGTACTTC
TRBV28	TRBJ1-5	.	.	CASTPGGQPQHF	TGTGCCAGCACCCCCGGTGGTCAGCCCCAGCATTTT
TRBV9	TRBJ2-7	.	once	CASSLAGIGEQYF	TGTGCCAGCAGCTTGGCAGGGATAGGTGAGCAGTACTTC
TRBV10-3	TRBJ2-5	.	.	CAISGQQQETQYF	TGTGCCATCAGCGGACAGCAACAAGAGACCCAGTACTTC
TRBV2	TRBJ2-5	TRBD2	few	CASSEGTSGRETQYF	TGTGCCAGCAGTGAAGGGACTAGCGGGAGAGAGACCCAGTACTTC
TRBV4-1	TRBJ2-7	.	.	CASSQEAGTYEQYF	TGCGCCAGCAGCCAAGAGGCAGGGACCTACGAGCAGTACTTC
TRBV6-2/TRBV6-3	TRBJ2-7	.	.	CASHLAGASYEQYF	TGTGCCAGCCACTTGGCTGGGGCGTCCTACGAGCAGTACTTC
TRBV10-2	TRBJ2-5	TRBD2	.	CASSNWTSGAQETQYF	TGTGCCAGCAGTAACTGGACTAGCGGGGCTCAAGAGACCCAGTACTTC